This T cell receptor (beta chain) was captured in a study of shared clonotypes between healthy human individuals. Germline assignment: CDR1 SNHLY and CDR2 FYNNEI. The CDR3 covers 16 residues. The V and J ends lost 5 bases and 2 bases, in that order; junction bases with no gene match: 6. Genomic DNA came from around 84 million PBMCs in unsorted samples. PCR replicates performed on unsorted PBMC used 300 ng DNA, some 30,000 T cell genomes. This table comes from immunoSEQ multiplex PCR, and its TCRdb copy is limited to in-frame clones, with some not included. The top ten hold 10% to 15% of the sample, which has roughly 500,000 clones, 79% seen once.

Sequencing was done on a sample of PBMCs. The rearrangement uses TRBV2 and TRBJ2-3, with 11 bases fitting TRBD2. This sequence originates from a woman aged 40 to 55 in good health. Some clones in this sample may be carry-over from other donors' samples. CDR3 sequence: CASSPGTSGYTDTQYF. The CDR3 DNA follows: TGTGCCAGCAGTCCGGGGACTAGCGGATACACAGATACGCAGTATTTT.